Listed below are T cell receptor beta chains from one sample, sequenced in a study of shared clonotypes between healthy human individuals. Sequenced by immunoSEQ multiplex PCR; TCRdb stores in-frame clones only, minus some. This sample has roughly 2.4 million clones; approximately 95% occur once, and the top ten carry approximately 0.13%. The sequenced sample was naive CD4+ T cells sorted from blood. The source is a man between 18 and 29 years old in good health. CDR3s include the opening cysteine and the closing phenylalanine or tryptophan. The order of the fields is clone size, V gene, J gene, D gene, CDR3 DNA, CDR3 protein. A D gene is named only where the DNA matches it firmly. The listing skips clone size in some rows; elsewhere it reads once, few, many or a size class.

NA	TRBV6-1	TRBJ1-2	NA	TGTGCCAGCAGTGAAATGGCAGTCATGGACTATGGCTACACCTTC	CASSEMAVMDYGYTF
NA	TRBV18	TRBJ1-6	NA	TGTGCCAGCTCACCTCCTGAGGGCTATAATTCACCCCTCCACTTT	CASSPPEGYNSPLHF
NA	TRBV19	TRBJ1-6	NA	TGTGCCAGTAGTGCGACAGTTGGGGGATCACCCCTCCACTTT	CASSATVGGSPLHF
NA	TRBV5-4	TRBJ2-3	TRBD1	TGTGCCAGCAGGGCCGGGACAGGGTTCACAGATACGCAGTATTTT	CASRAGTGFTDTQYF
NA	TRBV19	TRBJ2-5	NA	TGTGCCAGTAGTATTAGGGGGACCCAGTACTTC	CASSIRGTQYF
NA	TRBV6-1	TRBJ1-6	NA	TGTGCCAGCAGTGAAAATATGACACCCCTCCACTTT	CASSENMTPLHF
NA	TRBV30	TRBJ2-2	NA	TGTGCCTGGAGTGGAGGGCTATTCACCGGGGAGCTGTTTTTT	CAWSGGLFTGELFF
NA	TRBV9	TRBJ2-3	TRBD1	TGTGCCAGCAGCGTAGAAGGGACAGCGGTTGATACGCAGTATTTT	CASSVEGTAVDTQYF
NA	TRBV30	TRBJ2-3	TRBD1	TGTGCCTGGAGTAGGACAGGGAATAGAGATACGCAGTATTTT	CAWSRTGNRDTQYF
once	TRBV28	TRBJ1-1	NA	TGTGCCAGCTTGAGGAGCACTGAAGCTTTCTTT	CASLRSTEAFF
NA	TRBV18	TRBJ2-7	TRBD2	TGTGCCAGCTCACCACCGGGGGGGTATTACGAGCAGTACTTC	CASSPPGGYYEQYF
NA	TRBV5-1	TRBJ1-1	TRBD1	TGCGCCAGCAGCTTTAACCTTGGGAACCAGGGGGCGATGACTGAAGCTTTCTTT	CASSFNLGNQGAMTEAFF
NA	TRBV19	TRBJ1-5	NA	TGTGCCAGTAGTATTGGAGGGCGTCAGCCCCAGCATTTT	CASSIGGRQPQHF
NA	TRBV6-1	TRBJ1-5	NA	TGTGCCAGCAGTTCCTGGACCGGAAGCAATCAGCCCCAGCATTTT	CASSSWTGSNQPQHF
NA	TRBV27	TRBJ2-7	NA	TGTGCCAGCAGTTTAAACAGTCCCTACGAGCAGTACTTC	CASSLNSPYEQYF
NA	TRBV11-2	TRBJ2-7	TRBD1	TGTGCCAGCAGCTTTACCAGGGGGACCTACGAGCAGTACTTC	CASSFTRGTYEQYF
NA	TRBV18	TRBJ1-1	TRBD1	TGTGCCAGCTCACCAACGACAGGGGGTCTGAACACTGAAGCTTTCTTT	CASSPTTGGLNTEAFF
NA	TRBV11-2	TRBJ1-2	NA	TGTGCCAGCAGCTTACTTGGGGGGATTGGCTACACCTTC	CASSLLGGIGYTF
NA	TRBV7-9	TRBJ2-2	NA	TGTGCCAGCAGCTCCACAATGAGGGGGAACACCGGGGAGCTGTTTTTT	CASSSTMRGNTGELFF
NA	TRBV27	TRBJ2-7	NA	TGTGCCAGCGGCCGGGTTGGCAGGGCCCTCTACGAGCAGTACTTC	CASGRVGRALYEQYF
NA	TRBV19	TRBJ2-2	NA	TGTGCCAGTAGTACTGTCAATTCGAACACCGGGGAGCTGTTTTTT	CASSTVNSNTGELFF
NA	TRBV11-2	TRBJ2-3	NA	TGTGCCAGCAGCTTAGCGATGGGGGGTAAGGGCACAGATACGCAGTATTTT	CASSLAMGGKGTDTQYF
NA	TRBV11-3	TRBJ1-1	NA	TGTGCCAGCAGCTTAGGTTCGGGGCCGAACACTGAAGCTTTCTTT	CASSLGSGPNTEAFF
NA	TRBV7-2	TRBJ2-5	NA	TGTGCCAGCAGCTCGCAAGAGACCCAGTACTTC	CASSSQETQYF
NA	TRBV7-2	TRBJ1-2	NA	TGTGCCAGCAGCTTAGGGTGGGGTCAGGGCATCGGTTTAACTATCGGCTACACCTTC	CASSLGWGQGIGLTIGYTF
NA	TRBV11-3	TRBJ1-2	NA	TGTGCCAGCAGCTTAGTAGGGGGGAGTATTGATGGCTACACCTTC	CASSLVGGSIDGYTF
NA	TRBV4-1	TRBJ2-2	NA	TGCGCCAGCAGCCACCCCCCCGGGTCACAAACCGGGGAGCTGTTTTTT	CASSHPPGSQTGELFF
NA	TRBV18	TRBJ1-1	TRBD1	TGTGCCAGCTCACTTACCGGACAGGGGATAGACGTGAACACTGAAGCTTTCTTT	CASSLTGQGIDVNTEAFF
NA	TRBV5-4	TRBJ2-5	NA	TGTGCCAGCAGCCATAGGCTAGCCCAGGAGACCCAGTACTTC	CASSHRLAQETQYF
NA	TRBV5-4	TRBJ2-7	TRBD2	TGTGCCAGCAGCCCTGGACTAGGTGGGTACGAGCAGTACTTC	CASSPGLGGYEQYF
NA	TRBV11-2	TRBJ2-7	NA	TGTGCCAGCAGCTCGTGGGGGCAAACCTACGAGCAGTACTTC	CASSSWGQTYEQYF
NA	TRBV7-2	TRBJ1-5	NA	TGTGCCAGCAGCTTAACCTCCGGACAATTCAATCAGCCCCAGCATTTT	CASSLTSGQFNQPQHF
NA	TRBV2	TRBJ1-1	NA	TGTGCCAGCACCAAGACCGACGTGAACACTGAAGCTTTCTTT	CASTKTDVNTEAFF
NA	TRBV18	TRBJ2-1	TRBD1	TGTGCCAGCTCACCACAGGGGACAGGGTACAATGAGCAGTTCTTC	CASSPQGTGYNEQFF
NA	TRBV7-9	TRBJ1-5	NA	TGTGCCAGCAGCTTAGATGTTCAGCCCCAGCATTTT	CASSLDVQPQHF
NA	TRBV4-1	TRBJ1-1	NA	TGCGCCAGCTCGGGTTTGAACACTGAAGCTTTCTTT	CASSGLNTEAFF
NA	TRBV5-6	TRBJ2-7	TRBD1	TGTGCCAGCAGCTGGACAGGGGGCAAGCAGTACTTC	CASSWTGGKQYF